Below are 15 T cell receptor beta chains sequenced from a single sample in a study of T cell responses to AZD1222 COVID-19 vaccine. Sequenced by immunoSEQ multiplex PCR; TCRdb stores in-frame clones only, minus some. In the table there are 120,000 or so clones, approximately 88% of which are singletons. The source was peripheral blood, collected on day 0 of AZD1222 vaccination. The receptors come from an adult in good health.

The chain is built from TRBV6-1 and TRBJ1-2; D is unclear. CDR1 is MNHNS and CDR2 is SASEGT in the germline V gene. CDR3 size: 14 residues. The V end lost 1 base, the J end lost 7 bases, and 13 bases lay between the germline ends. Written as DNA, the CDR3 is TGTGCCAGCAGTGAAGTTTGGTGGGAGGCTGGCTACACCTTC. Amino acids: CASSEVWWEAGYTF.

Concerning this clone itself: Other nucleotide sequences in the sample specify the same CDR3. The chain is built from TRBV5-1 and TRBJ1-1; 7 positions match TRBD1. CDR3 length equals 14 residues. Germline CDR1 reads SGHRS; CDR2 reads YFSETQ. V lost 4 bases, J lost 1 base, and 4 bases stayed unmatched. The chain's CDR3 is CASSPRTGNTEAFF. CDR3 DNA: TGCGCCAGCAGCCCCCGGACAGGGAACACTGAAGCTTTCTTT.

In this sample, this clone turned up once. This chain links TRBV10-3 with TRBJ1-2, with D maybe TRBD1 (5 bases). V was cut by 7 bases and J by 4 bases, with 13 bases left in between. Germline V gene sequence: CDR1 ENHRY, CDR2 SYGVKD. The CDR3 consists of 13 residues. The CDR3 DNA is TGTGCCATCACGGGCAGGGAGGGCTATGGCTACACCTTC. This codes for CAITGREGYGYTF.

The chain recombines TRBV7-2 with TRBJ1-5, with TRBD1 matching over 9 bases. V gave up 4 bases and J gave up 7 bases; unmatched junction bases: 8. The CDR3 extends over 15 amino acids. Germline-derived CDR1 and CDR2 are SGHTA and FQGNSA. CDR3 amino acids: CASSSITGGGQPQHF. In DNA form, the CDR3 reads TGTGCCAGCAGCTCCATTACAGGGGGCGGGCAGCCCCAGCATTTT.

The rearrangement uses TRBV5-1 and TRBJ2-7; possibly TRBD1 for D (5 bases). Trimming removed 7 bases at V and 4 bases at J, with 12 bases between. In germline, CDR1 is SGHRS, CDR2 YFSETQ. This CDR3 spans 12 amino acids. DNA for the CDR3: TGCGCCAGCCAGGGCTACGCTTACGAGCAGTACTTC. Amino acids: CASQGYAYEQYF.

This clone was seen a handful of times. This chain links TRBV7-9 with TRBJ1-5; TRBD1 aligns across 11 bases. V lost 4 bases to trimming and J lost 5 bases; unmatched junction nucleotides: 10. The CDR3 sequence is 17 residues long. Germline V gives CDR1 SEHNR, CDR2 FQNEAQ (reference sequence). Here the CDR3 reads CASSSRGQGARDQPQHF. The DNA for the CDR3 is TGTGCCAGCAGCTCGCGCGGACAGGGGGCGAGGGATCAGCCCCAGCATTTT.

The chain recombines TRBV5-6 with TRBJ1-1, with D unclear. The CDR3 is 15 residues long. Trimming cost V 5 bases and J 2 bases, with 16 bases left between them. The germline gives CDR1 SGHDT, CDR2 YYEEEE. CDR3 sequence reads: CASSSVAVANTEAFF. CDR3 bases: TGTGCCAGCAGTTCGGTAGCGGTGGCAAACACTGAAGCTTTCTTT.

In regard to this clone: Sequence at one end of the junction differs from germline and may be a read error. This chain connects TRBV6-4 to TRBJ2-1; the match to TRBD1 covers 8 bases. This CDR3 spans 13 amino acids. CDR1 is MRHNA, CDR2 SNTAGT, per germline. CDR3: CASSDRTGQGLLF. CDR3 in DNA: TGTGCCAGCAGTGACCGAACCGGACAGGGTTTACTCTTC.

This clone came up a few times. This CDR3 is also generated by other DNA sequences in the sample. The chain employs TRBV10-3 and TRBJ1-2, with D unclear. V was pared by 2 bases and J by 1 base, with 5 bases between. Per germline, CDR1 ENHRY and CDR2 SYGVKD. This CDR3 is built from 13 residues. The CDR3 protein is CAISEEGNYGYTF. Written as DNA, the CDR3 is TGTGCCATCAGTGAGGAGGGTAACTATGGCTACACCTTC.

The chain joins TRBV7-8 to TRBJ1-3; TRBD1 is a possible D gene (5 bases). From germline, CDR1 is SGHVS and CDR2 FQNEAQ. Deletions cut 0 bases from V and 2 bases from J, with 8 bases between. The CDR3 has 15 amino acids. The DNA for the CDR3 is TGTGCCAGCAGCTTAGCGTCAGGGACTGGAAACACCATATATTTT. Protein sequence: CASSLASGTGNTIYF.

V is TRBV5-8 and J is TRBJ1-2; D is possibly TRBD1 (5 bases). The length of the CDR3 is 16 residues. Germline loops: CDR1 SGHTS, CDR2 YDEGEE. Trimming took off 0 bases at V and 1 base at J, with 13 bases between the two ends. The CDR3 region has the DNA TGTGCCAGCAGCTTGGCGGGACCGGCCTTTAACTATGGCTACACCTTC. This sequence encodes CASSLAGPAFNYGYTF.

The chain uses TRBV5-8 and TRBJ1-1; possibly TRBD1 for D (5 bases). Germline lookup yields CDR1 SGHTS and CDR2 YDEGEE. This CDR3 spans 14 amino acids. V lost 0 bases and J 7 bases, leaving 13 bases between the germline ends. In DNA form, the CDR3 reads TGTGCCAGCAGCTTGGTGGGGCGCACTCTTGAAGCTTTCTTT. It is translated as CASSLVGRTLEAFF.

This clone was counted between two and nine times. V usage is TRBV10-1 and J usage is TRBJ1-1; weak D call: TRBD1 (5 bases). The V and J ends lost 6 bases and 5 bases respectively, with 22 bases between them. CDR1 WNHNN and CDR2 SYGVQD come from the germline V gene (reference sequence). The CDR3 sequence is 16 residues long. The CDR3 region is CASRYPGGTEGTEAFF. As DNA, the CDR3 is TGCGCCAGCAGATACCCGGGAGGGACTGAAGGGACTGAAGCTTTCTTT.

CDR3 sequence reads: CASSAGQGLTEAFF. CDR3 DNA: TGTGCCAGTAGTGCCGGACAGGGTTTAACTGAAGCTTTCTTT. This chain links TRBV19 with TRBJ1-1, with 8 bases matching TRBD1. V was pared by 5 bases and J by 5 bases, with 7 bases of the junction left unmatched. Germline values: CDR1 LNHDA, CDR2 SQIVND (reference sequence). The CDR3 contains 14 residues.

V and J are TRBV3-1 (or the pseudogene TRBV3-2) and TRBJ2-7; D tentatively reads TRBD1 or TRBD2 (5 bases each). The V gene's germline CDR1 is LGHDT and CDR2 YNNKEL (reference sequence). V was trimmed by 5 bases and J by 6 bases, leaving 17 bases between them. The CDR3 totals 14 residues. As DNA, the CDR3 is TGTGCCAGCAGCGTGGGGGTGAGAGGGCGCGAGCAGTACTTC. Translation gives CASSVGVRGREQYF.